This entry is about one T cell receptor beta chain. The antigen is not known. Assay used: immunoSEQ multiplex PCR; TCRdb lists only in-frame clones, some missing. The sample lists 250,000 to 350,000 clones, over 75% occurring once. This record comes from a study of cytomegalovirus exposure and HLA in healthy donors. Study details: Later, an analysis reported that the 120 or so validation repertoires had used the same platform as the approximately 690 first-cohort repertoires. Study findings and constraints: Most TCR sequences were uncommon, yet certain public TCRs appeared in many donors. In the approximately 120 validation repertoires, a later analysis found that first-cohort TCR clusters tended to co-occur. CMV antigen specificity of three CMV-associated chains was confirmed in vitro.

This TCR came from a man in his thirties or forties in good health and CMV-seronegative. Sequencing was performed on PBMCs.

In nucleotides, the CDR3 is TGTGCCAGCAGTTACTCCTCAGGGGGCTACGAGCAGTACTTC. Encoded protein: CASSYSSGGYEQYF. The chain uses TRBV6-5 and TRBJ2-7; 7 bases fit TRBD1. The CDR3 is 14 amino acids. CDR1 is MNHEY, CDR2 SVGAGI, per germline. The trim removed 0 bases at V and 3 bases at J, leaving 2 bases unmatched.